This T cell receptor (beta chain) originates from a study of T-cell memory formation after mild COVID-19. V was clipped by 7 bases and J by 1 base, with 10 bases between them. The CDR3 has 13 amino acids. Germline V CDR1 and CDR2: MNHEY, SVGAGI. General study points: Second-wave clones peaking on day 37 lacked confirmed SARS-CoV-2 specificity.

Employing constant-segment primers, 5'RACE generated TCR alpha and TCR beta cDNA libraries bearing sample barcodes and UMIs. TCRdb reprocessed the 5' RACE reads via MiXCR and lists one record per CDR3 protein. Counted here are more than 300,000 distinct CDR3 sequences, about 13% occurring once; the ten biggest clones make up 21%. As to this clonotype: Its antigen is not known.

This chain links TRBV6-5 with TRBJ1-1; D unresolved. The receptor was derived from a man aged 18 to 35 who had mild COVID-19 (a few samples of this study predate the infection). Cell type and time point are not known. The sequencing sample was made of PBMCs or a T cell subset sorted from them (not recorded which). CDR3 DNA: TGTGCCAGCAAAAGACAAGAGAACACTGAAGCTTTCTTT. Amino acid sequence: CASKRQENTEAFF.